This TCR beta chain was identified during a study of shared clonotypes between healthy human individuals. For the study at large: Each donor had three CD4 naive, three CD4 memory, two CD8 naive and one CD8 memory plate. Study-wide results and limits: The generation probabilities recorded for non-shared clonotypes fell below those of clonotypes shared by all four donors. What limited the represented genetic and exposure-history diversity was the small number of donors.

The DNA input per sorted-subset replicate PCR was roughly 210 ng, corresponding to some 27,000 T cell genomes. Assay: immunoSEQ multiplex PCR; the TCRdb copy retains only in-frame clones and omits some. The data show roughly 2.2 million clones, with more than 80% seen just once and under 0.45% held by the top ten. Only a few counts were recorded for this clone. Its target is not known. The V gene's germline CDR1 is SGHTA and CDR2 FQGTGA. Trimming removed 5 bases from V and 8 bases from J, with 15 bases in between. This CDR3 region has 13 residues. The origin of this receptor is a man aged 18 to 30 in good health. Some clones in this sample may be carry-over from other donors' samples. The chain employs TRBV7-3 and TRBJ1-1; TRBD1 might be the D (6 bases). Specimen: naive CD4+ T cells from PBMCs. Subset of the sample: CD45RA+ positively selected. The CDR3 is CASSLEFRGEAFF. CDR3 coding DNA: TGTGCCAGCAGCCTGGAATTTAGGGGGGAAGCTTTCTTT.